This T cell receptor beta chain was found in a study of CD8 T cells in ankylosing spondylitis. Regarding the study as a whole: Disease-associated clones were reportedly significantly overrepresented in matched ankylosing spondylitis synovial fluid. Reports of some motif variants in reactive arthritis synovial fluid and blood predate this one. Blood of patients with ankylosing spondylitis appeared to be characterized by a TCR beta motif of eight or nine highly homologous variants. With a CD8+ phenotype, disease-linked clones were relatively rare in peripheral blood.

CDR1 DFQATT and CDR2 SNEGSKA come from the germline V gene (reference sequence). This CDR3 has 12 residues. The V and J ends lost 6 bases and 7 bases respectively, with 13 bases between them. Making use of molecular barcodes, quantitative 5'-RACE generated TCR beta libraries. Each CDR3 protein is one row after TCRdb ran MiXCR on the 5' RACE reads. The data show more than 500,000 distinct CDR3 sequences, 5.3% seen once. There are many counts of this clonotype. The antigen is unknown. This chain connects TRBV20-1 to TRBJ2-1; D remains unclear. Sequences were obtained from blood, either unsorted or a sorted T cell fraction (not recorded which). The TCR was taken from a male donor with ankylosing spondylitis. The CDR3 nucleotides read TGCAGTGCCCCCCTCGGCCGGAATGAGCAGTTCTTC. Translated, it gives CSAPLGRNEQFF.